This T cell receptor beta chain was documented in a study of T cells and copy number aberrations in small-cell lung cancer (dated by TCRdb to the early 2020s). As for the study more broadly: TCR repertoire sequencing was paired with whole-exome sequencing of the same tumor regions to relate T cell metrics to mutations and copy number aberrations. Tumor TCR data existed for 17 patients, and 14 to 15 patients had TCR data from both tumor tissue and normal tissue.

The donors were limited-stage small-cell lung cancer patients who had surgical resection in Hangzhou, China, between about 2007 and 2020. Every donor underwent upfront surgery with no preoperative chemotherapy or radiotherapy, and no donor received immunotherapy either before or after surgery. Each of the roughly 18 patients in the sequenced cohort was a smoker or a heavy second-hand smoker. Adjacent normal lung was collected at least 2 cm from the tumor margin and was confirmed morphologically free of malignant cells by two pathologists. To characterize T cell repertoire heterogeneity, the study applied multi-region TCR-beta sequencing to resected limited-stage small-cell lung cancers and to tumor-adjacent lung tissue. The AllPrep DNA/RNA FFPE Kit (Qiagen) was used to extract genomic DNA from the FFPE tissue. Using multiplexed V- and J-gene primers, the immunoSEQ hsTCRB Kit amplified TCR-beta CDR3 regions from genomic DNA. Unique DNA barcodes were added in a second PCR, and the samples were pooled together with one negative control and one positive control. Pooled TCR-beta libraries were sequenced on an Illumina MiSeq with a 150-cycle paired-end protocol. The original pipeline was this. Adaptive Biotechnologies processed the raw sequencing data and produced a report containing normalized, annotated TCR-beta repertoires. To compute T-cell density, TCR-beta templates were normalized to usable DNA, with usable DNA estimated through amplification of housekeeping genes. Richness was the count of unique rearrangements, and clonality was defined as 1 minus Pielou's evenness. TCRdb's version of the immuneACCESS table is confined to in-frame rearrangements and falls short of the full clone set. An unresolved V gene accounts for under half of the shortfall where checked; the remainder is of unknown origin. The V and J calls and clone size are taken from that table; D and trimming were inferred from the DNA. This sample gives roughly 8,900 clones in total; over 75% of them show up just once. The ten largest clones take up roughly 34% of the sample.

To note about this clone: Its cognate antigen has yet to be identified. Per-nucleotide qualities are absent, and no much larger clonotype sits a single base away.

On the study overall, not on this receptor specifically: Every specimen was formalin-fixed paraffin-embedded tissue, a material known to introduce sequencing artifacts. Compared with adjacent lung tissue, tumors showed lower T-cell density, richness and clonality, although the density difference was not significant. Because surgical resection is uncommon in small-cell lung cancer, the study was limited by a small sample size, and the findings need validation.

The V end loses 0 bases and the J end loses 4 bases, and a stretch of 9 bases separates them. The CDR3, from cysteine to phenylalanine, totals 14 residues. CDR3 DNA only is kept here, 42 bases in frame from base 1. The germline V gene encodes CDR1 ENHRY and CDR2 SYGVKD. The specimen was normal tissue next to the tumor. The chain was built from TRBV10-3 and TRBJ1-1; the D gene assignment is ambiguous. This TCR was sampled from a man in his 60s with small cell lung cancer. The base sequence is TGTGCCATCAGTGAGTCCAGGTCTACCACTGAAGCTTTCTTT. Translated, it gives CAISESRSTTEAFF.